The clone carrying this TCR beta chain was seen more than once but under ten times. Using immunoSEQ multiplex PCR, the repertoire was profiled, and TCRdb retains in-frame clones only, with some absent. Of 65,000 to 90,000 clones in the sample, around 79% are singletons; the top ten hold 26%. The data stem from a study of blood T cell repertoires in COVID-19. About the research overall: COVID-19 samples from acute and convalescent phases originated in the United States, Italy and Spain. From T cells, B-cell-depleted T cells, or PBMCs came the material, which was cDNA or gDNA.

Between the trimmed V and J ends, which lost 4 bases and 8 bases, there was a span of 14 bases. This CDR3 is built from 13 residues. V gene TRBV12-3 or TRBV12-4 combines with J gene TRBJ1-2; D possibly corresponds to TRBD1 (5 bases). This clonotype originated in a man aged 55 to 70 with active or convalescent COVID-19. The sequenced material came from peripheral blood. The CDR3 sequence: CASSSRGPQGYTF. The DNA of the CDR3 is TGTGCCAGCAGTTCGCGGGGCCCTCAAGGCTACACCTTC.